The source of this TCR beta chain is a study of response to subunit inactivated influenza vaccine. TCRdb used MiXCR to reprocess the RT-PCR reads, holding one entry per CDR3 protein. The sample records hundreds of thousands of distinct CDR3 sequences, roughly 14% being singletons. Comment on this clonotype: Its antigen is not known.

Study-level results: Each seasonal flu vaccination may recruit only limited new T cells, authors suggested.

This CDR3 spans 17 amino acids. V was cut by 0 bases and J by 2 bases, with 15 bases left in between. Germline V gives CDR1 MNHEY, CDR2 SVGAGI. The clonotype originates from a man aged 45-60 years who received an inactivated influenza vaccine. Source: PBMCs from blood, taken less than 15 days before vaccination. This sequence joins TRBV6-5 and TRBJ2-3; D gene ambiguous. CDR3 loop: CASSYSRAPPYTDTQYF. The CDR3 coding sequence is TGTGCCAGCAGTTACTCAAGGGCTCCTCCGTACACAGATACGCAGTATTTT.